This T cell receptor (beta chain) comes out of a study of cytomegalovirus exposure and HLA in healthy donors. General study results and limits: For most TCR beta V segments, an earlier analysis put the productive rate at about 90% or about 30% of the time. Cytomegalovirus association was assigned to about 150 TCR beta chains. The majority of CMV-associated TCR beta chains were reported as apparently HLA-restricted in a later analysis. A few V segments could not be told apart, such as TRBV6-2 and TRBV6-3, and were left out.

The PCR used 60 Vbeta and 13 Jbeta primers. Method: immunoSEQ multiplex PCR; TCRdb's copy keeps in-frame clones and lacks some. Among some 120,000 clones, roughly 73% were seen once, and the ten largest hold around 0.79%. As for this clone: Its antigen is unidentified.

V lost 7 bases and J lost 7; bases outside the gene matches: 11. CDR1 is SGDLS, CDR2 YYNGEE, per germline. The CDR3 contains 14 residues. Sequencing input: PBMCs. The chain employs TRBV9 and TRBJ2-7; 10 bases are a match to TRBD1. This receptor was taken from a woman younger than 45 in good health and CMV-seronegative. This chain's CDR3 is CASSGGTGVREQYF. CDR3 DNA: TGTGCCAGCTCAGGGGGGACAGGGGTTCGGGAGCAGTACTTC.